This T cell receptor (beta chain) was profiled in a study of shared clonotypes between healthy human individuals. The CDR3 extends over 13 amino acids. Per germline, CDR1 SEHNR and CDR2 FQNEAQ (reference sequence). The V and J ends lost 7 bases and 2 bases, in that order; junction bases with no gene match: 2. This clone has just a few counts. Sorted-subset replicate PCRs used about 180 ng DNA, roughly 28,000 T cell genomes. Per the study methods: In the immunoSEQ data, sequences were junction-only and lacked quality scores, so filtering differed. This table comes from immunoSEQ multiplex PCR, and its TCRdb copy is limited to in-frame clones, with some not included. D and trimming come from the DNA, and the V and J calls and clone size come from that table. The sample lists nearly 750,000 clones, roughly 72% occurring once.

The chain couples TRBV7-9 to TRBJ2-3; 8 nucleotides line up with TRBD1. The sequence came from a woman under 40 in good health. Sequencing was performed on memory CD4+ T cells sorted from blood. The subset: CD45RA-negative fraction. The chain's CDR3 is CASTDRATDTQYF. The CDR3 coding sequence is TGTGCCAGCACGGACAGGGCCACAGATACGCAGTATTTT.